The 28 T cell receptor beta chains below come from one sample, sequenced in a study of T cell changes during pregnancy in multiple sclerosis. Sequenced by immunoSEQ multiplex PCR; TCRdb stores in-frame clones only, minus some. The table shows 55,000 to 75,000 clones, with about nine tenths occurring only once. Source: peripheral blood, taken after pregnancy. These receptors were obtained from a female donor in good health, enrolled as a control in a pregnancy study.

V gene TRBV9 combines with J gene TRBJ1-3; TRBD1 aligns across 7 bases. Germline trimming cut 4 bases from V and 3 bases from J; bases unmatched to any gene: 4. This CDR3 comprises 14 residues. The V gene's germline CDR1 is SGDLS and CDR2 YYNGEE. The CDR3, as DNA: TGTGCCAGCAGCCTTGGGACAGTTGGAAACACCATATATTTT. It yields the protein CASSLGTVGNTIYF.

The rearrangement joins TRBV10-3 to TRBJ2-7; D may be TRBD2 (6 bases). V lost 7 bases, J lost 6 bases, and 16 bases lay in between. Germline V gives CDR1 ENHRY, CDR2 SYGVKD. CDR3 size: 13 residues. The CDR3 sequence: CAITKDGGGEQYF. DNA of the CDR3: TGTGCCATCACCAAAGATGGGGGAGGCGAGCAGTACTTC.

The chain couples TRBV5-1 to TRBJ2-1; D is perhaps TRBD2 (6 bases). V lost 4 bases and J 8 bases, leaving 16 bases between the germline ends. The CDR3 consists of 14 residues. Germline CDR1 reads SGHRS; CDR2 reads YFSETQ. As DNA, the CDR3 is TGCGCCAGCAGCCCCGGGGAGGTTGTCGATGAGCAGTTCTTC. Protein product: CASSPGEVVDEQFF.

V is TRBV7-3 and J is TRBJ1-1; no definite D call. The germline V and J ends were trimmed by 5 bases and 0 bases, with 7 bases remaining between them. This CDR3 spans 13 amino acids. The germline V gene encodes CDR1 SGHTA and CDR2 FQGTGA. The CDR3 DNA sequence: TGTGCCAGCAGCCAAAGAGTGAACACTGAAGCTTTCTTT. Translation: CASSQRVNTEAFF.

About this clone: Sequence at one end of the junction differs from germline and may be a read error. The chain carries TRBV4-1 and TRBJ2-2; no reliable D call. Germline CDR1 is MGHRA and CDR2 is YSYEKL. This CDR3 spans 16 amino acids. The CDR3 nucleotides are TGCGCCAGCAGACAAGATGTGGCGGCGAACACCGGGGAGCTGTTTTTT. Amino acids: CASRQDVAANTGELFF.

The chain recombines TRBV5-4 with TRBJ1-1, with D perhaps TRBD1 (6 bases). Trimming left V 3 bases short and J 0 bases short, with 15 bases between. This CDR3 region has 16 residues. Germline V gene lookup returns CDR1 SGHNT and CDR2 YYREEE (reference sequence). The CDR3 region is CASSSLKTGLNTEAFF. CDR3 sequence (DNA): TGTGCCAGCAGCTCCCTAAAAACAGGGCTGAACACTGAAGCTTTCTTT.

The genes are TRBV19 and TRBJ2-7, with no clear D. CDR1 LNHDA and CDR2 SQIVND come from the germline V gene (reference sequence). Trimming removed 5 bases at V and 0 bases at J, with 11 bases between. CDR3 size: 14 residues. The CDR3 nucleotides are TGTGCCAGTAGTCCAATGGCGGACTCCTACGAGCAGTACTTC. This encodes CASSPMADSYEQYF.

This CDR3 reads CASTKERGGLGNEQFF. The CDR3 nucleotides read TGTGCCAGCACTAAGGAGCGGGGGGGCCTAGGGAATGAGCAGTTCTTC. This chain uses TRBV2 with TRBJ2-1; TRBD2 aligns across 10 bases. Germline assignment: CDR1 SNHLY and CDR2 FYNNEI. The V segment lost 7 bases and the J segment 7 bases; nucleotides outside the gene matches: 13. CDR3 length: 16 amino acids.

This rearrangement joins TRBV7-3 to TRBJ1-3; TRBD1 might be the D (6 bases). The CDR3 totals 14 residues. V was trimmed by 5 bases and J by 6 bases, leaving 14 bases between them. The germline CDR1 and CDR2 sequences are SGHTA and FQGTGA. In DNA form, the CDR3 reads TGTGCCAGCAGCCCGCAGGGGAGGGAAAACACCATATATTTT. It encodes CASSPQGRENTIYF.

This chain links TRBV5-1 with TRBJ1-3; D not certain. The CDR3 contains 13 residues. The V gene's germline CDR1 is SGHRS and CDR2 YFSETQ. Trimming shortened V by 4 bases and J by 2 bases, and 7 bases separated the two germline ends. CDR3: CASSPEAGNTIYF. CDR3 bases: TGCGCCAGCAGCCCTGAGGCTGGAAACACCATATATTTT. The complete variable domain, with remaining parts taken from reference TRBV5-1 and TRBJ1-3, reads KAGVTQTPRYLIKTRGQQVTLSCSPISGHRSVSWYQQTPGQGLQFLFEYFSETQRNKGNFPGRFSGRQFSNSRSEMNVSTLELGDSALYLCASSPEAGNTIYFGEGSWLTVV.

The chain is built from TRBV7-8 and TRBJ1-2; 7 bases agree with TRBD1. The CDR3 runs to 15 residues. Germline V gives CDR1 SGHVS, CDR2 FQNEAQ. The junction had 6 bases not matched to a gene; V was cut back by 5 bases and J by 0 bases. In DNA form, the CDR3 reads TGTGCCAGCAGCCCGACGACAGGGTCTAACTATGGCTACACCTTC. The encoded protein is CASSPTTGSNYGYTF.

This sequence joins TRBV5-8 and TRBJ2-2; 7 bases match TRBD1. The germline gives CDR1 SGHTS, CDR2 YDEGEE. This CDR3 has 17 amino acids. The V segment lost 4 bases and the J segment 1 base; nucleotides outside the gene matches: 10. The CDR3 DNA is TGTGCCAGCAGCCTTGGGTATCGACAGGGGAACACCGGGGAGCTGTTTTTT. Amino acids: CASSLGYRQGNTGELFF. Looking up the rest from reference TRBV5-8 and TRBJ2-2 gives the full variable domain: EAGVTQSPTHLIKTRGQQATLRCSPISGHTSVYWYQQALGLGLQFLLWYDEGEERNRGNFPPRFSGRQFPNYSSELNVNALELEDSALYLCASSLGYRQGNTGELFFGEGSRLTVL.

The chain combines TRBV9 with TRBJ1-6; 8 positions match TRBD1. The CDR3 loop spans 15 amino acids. The germline gives CDR1 SGDLS, CDR2 YYNGEE. J was trimmed by 10 bases and V by 0 bases; bases with no gene match: 6. In DNA, the CDR3 is TGTGCCAGCAGCGTAGATGACAGGGGTTTCTCACCCCTCCACTTT. As protein: CASSVDDRGFSPLHF.

This sequence joins TRBV5-6 and TRBJ2-3, with D perhaps matching TRBD2 (7 bases). CDR1 SGHDT and CDR2 YYEEEE come from the germline V gene. V was cut by 0 bases and J by 1 base, with 18 bases left in between. The CDR3 contains 18 residues. The CDR3, as DNA: TGTGCCAGCAGCTTGGAACAGGGAGGGGCCAGCGGCACAGATACGCAGTATTTT. It yields the protein CASSLEQGGASGTDTQYF. Drawing the rest from reference TRBV5-6 and TRBJ2-3, the complete variable domain is DAGVTQSPTHLIKTRGQQVTLRCSPKSGHDTVSWYQQALGQGPQFIFQYYEEEERQRGNFPDRFSGHQFPNYSSELNVNALLLGDSALYLCASSLEQGGASGTDTQYFGPGTRLTVL.

The chain links TRBV9 to TRBJ1-6; 8 nucleotides align to TRBD1. The CDR3 runs to 15 residues. Trimming cost V 2 bases and J 8 bases; bases outside gene matches: 6. From germline, CDR1 is SGDLS and CDR2 YYNGEE. The CDR3 spells CASSVSQGADSPLHF. CDR3 DNA: TGTGCCAGCAGCGTGTCCCAGGGGGCGGATTCACCCCTCCACTTT. Together with reference TRBV9 and TRBJ1-6, the CDR3 gives the full variable domain: DSGVTQTPKHLITATGQRVTLRCSPRSGDLSVYWYQQSLDQGLQFLIQYYNGEERAKGNILERFSAQQFPDLHSELNLSSLELGDSALYFCASSVSQGADSPLHFGNGTRLTVT.

The rearrangement uses TRBV7-9 and TRBJ2-6; 8 nucleotides align to TRBD2. Trimming took 6 bases from V and 2 from J; bases not matched to a gene: 6. CDR3 length: 16 residues. Germline-derived CDR1 and CDR2 are SEHNR and FQNEAQ (reference sequence). The CDR3 DNA reads TGTGCCAGCAGATCAATTAGCGGGGCTGGGGCCAACGTCCTGACTTTC. Translated: CASRSISGAGANVLTF. The full variable domain, in which reference TRBV7-9 and TRBJ2-6 provide the parts outside the CDR3, is DTGVSQNPRHKITKRGQNVTFRCDPISEHNRLYWYRQTLGQGPEFLTYFQNEAQLEKSRLLSDRFSAERPKGSFSTLEIQRTEQGDSAMYLCASRSISGAGANVLTFGAGSRLTVL.

This chain links TRBV14 with TRBJ1-1; 11 bases align to TRBD1. This CDR3 is 14 amino acids long. The V segment lost 6 bases and the J segment 7 bases; nucleotides outside the gene matches: 7. Germline assignment: CDR1 SGHDN and CDR2 FVKESK. The CDR3 region is CASSRDRGIGEAFF. CDR3 nucleotide sequence: TGTGCCAGCAGTCGGGACAGGGGGATCGGTGAAGCTTTCTTT.

This clone was recorded only once. The chain couples TRBV19 to TRBJ1-1; D is unclear. The CDR3 loop spans 15 amino acids. Germline V gene sequence: CDR1 LNHDA, CDR2 SQIVND (reference sequence). The V gene lost 5 bases and the J gene lost 4 bases, with 17 bases spanning the gap. CDR3 nucleotides: TGTGCCAGTAGTCCTCCGGGAGTGGGTTTCACTGAAGCTTTCTTT. Translating gives CASSPPGVGFTEAFF.

This clone was counted a single time. The rearrangement joins TRBV7-2 to TRBJ1-4; 7 bases are shared with TRBD1. In germline, CDR1 is SGHTA, CDR2 FQGNSA. V lost 6 bases to trimming and J lost 7 bases; unmatched junction nucleotides: 5. The CDR3 consists of 13 residues. The CDR3 protein is CASSRQGAEKLFF. The CDR3 DNA follows: TGTGCCAGCAGTCGACAGGGTGCTGAAAAACTGTTTTTT.

This sequence joins TRBV11-1 and TRBJ2-5, with D maybe TRBD1 (5 bases). V was pared by 5 bases and J by 4 bases, with 20 bases between. Looked up from germline, CDR1 is SGHAT and CDR2 is FQDESV (reference sequence). The CDR3 runs 16 residues. CDR3 sequence reads: CASSDRGGRVGETQYF. The CDR3, as DNA: TGTGCCAGCAGCGATAGGGGTGGCAGGGTGGGAGAGACCCAGTACTTC.

V and J are TRBV19 and TRBJ1-5; TRBD1 matches 7 bases. The CDR3 consists of 14 residues. The trim removed 4 bases at V and 5 bases at J, leaving 5 bases unmatched. Germline CDR1 reads LNHDA; CDR2 reads SQIVND (reference sequence). CDR3 nucleotides: TGTGCCAGTAGTACCGGACAGGACGATCAGCCCCAGCATTTT. Residues: CASSTGQDDQPQHF.

The CDR3 DNA sequence: TGTGCCAGCAGGGCTCCCGCGGGAGAGACCCAGTACTTC. This translates into CASRAPAGETQYF. The gene calls are TRBV6-5 and TRBJ2-5; a weak D match, TRBD2 (5 bases). Looked up from germline, CDR1 is MNHEY and CDR2 is SVGAGI. CDR3 length: 13 residues. Trimming pared 6 bases from V and 4 bases from J, leaving 12 bases between.

The CDR3 bases are TGTGCCAGCAGTCCCGTGGGGACAGGGGAGGAGGATACGCAGTATTTT. Protein: CASSPVGTGEEDTQYF. The rearrangement uses TRBV27 and TRBJ2-3; TRBD1 matches 10 bases. The CDR3 loop spans 16 amino acids. Germline V lookup: CDR1 MNHEY, CDR2 SMNVEV (reference sequence). With V trimmed by 5 bases and J by 6 bases, 11 bases remained unmatched.

The gene calls are TRBV25-1 and TRBJ2-5; possible D gene TRBD2, 6 bases. Trimming stripped 3 bases from V and 2 bases from J, with 7 bases between. Germline V lookup: CDR1 MGHDK, CDR2 SYGVNS. This CDR3 contains 13 residues. The CDR3 DNA reads TGTGCCAGCAGTGACGGGGGTCAAGAGACCCAGTACTTC. It yields the protein CASSDGGQETQYF.

J is TRBJ1-1 and V is TRBV4-2; 10 bases fit TRBD1. There are 16 residues in the CDR3. Per germline, CDR1 LGHNA and CDR2 YNFKEQ. The trim removed 0 bases at V and 3 bases at J, leaving 4 bases unmatched. The CDR3 is CASSQEGQGRDTEAFF. The CDR3 bases are TGTGCCAGCAGCCAAGAGGGACAGGGGAGGGACACTGAAGCTTTCTTT.

V gene TRBV6-6 combines with J gene TRBJ1-4; TRBD1 aligns across 11 bases. CDR1 and CDR2 (germline): MNHNY, SVGAGI (reference sequence). With 6 bases clipped from V and 7 bases from J, the junction kept 7 bases outside the gene matches. CDR3 length equals 15 residues. The CDR3 region has the DNA TGTGCCAGCAGCGTCGGACAGGGGGCCGGTGAAAAACTGTTTTTT. Its protein product is CASSVGQGAGEKLFF.

V is TRBV29-1 and J is TRBJ2-3; unclear D gene. V lost 4 bases and J lost 0, with 11 bases in between. This CDR3 is 14 amino acids long. Germline V gene lookup returns CDR1 SQVTM and CDR2 ANQGSEA. CDR3 residues: CSVGGRPSTDTQYF. In nucleotides, the CDR3 is TGCAGCGTTGGAGGCAGACCTAGCACAGATACGCAGTATTTT.

The chain links TRBV9 to TRBJ1-3; no firm D call. Trimming pared 3 bases from V and 0 bases from J, leaving 10 bases between. Looked up from germline, CDR1 is SGDLS and CDR2 is YYNGEE. This CDR3 spans 15 amino acids. The CDR3 DNA sequence: TGTGCCAGCAGCGGAGTGGTAACCTCTGGAAACACCATATATTTT. This sequence encodes CASSGVVTSGNTIYF.